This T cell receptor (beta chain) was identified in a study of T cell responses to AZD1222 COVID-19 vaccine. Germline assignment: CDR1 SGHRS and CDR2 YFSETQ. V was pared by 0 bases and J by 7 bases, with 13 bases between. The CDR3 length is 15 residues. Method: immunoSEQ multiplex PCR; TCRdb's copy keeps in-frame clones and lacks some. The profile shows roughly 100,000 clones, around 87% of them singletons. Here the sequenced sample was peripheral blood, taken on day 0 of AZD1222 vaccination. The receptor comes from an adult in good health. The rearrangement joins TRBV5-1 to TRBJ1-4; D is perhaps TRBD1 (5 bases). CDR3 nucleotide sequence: TGCGCCAGCAGCTTGGGTGGGACCCGACCTGAAAAACTGTTTTTT. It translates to CASSLGGTRPEKLFF.